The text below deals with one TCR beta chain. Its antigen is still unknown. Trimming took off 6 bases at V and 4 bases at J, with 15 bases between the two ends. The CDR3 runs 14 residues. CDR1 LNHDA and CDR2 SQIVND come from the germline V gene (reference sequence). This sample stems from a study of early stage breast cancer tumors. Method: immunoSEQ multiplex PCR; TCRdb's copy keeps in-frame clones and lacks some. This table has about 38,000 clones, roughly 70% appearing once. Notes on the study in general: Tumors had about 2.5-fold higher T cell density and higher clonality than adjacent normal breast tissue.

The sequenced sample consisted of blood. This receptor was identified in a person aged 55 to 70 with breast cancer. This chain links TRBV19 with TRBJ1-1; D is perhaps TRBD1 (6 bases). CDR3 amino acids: CASRKLTGATEAFF. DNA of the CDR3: TGTGCCAGTAGAAAATTGACAGGCGCCACTGAAGCTTTCTTT. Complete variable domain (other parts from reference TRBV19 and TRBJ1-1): DGGITQSPKYLFRKEGQNVTLSCEQNLNHDAMYWYRQDPGQGLRLIYYSQIVNDFQKGDIAEGYSVSREKKESFPLTVTSAQKNPTAFYLCASRKLTGATEAFFGQGTRLTVV.